This entry is about one T cell receptor (beta chain). The CDR3 runs to 14 residues. Germline V gene sequence: CDR1 SNHLY, CDR2 FYNNEI. The data are from a study of radiotherapy plus CTLA-4 blockade in lung cancer. Study at large: Objective responses arose in approximately 19% of patients, and 31% experienced disease control.

Only in-frame clones appear in the TCRdb table, and some are missing; sequencing was by immunoSEQ multiplex PCR. Of more than 40,000 clones detected, 73% appear once; the ten largest clones hold roughly 4%. This receptor was obtained from a human donor with non-small cell lung cancer who had a complete response to radiotherapy plus ipilimumab. The specimen was peripheral blood, collected from a patient treated with radiotherapy plus ipilimumab. The V and J genes are TRBV2 and TRBJ2-5; TRBD2 matches 8 bases. The end of the DNA is better explained by TRBJ2-7, so the J call may be wrong. The CDR3 nucleotides read TGTGCCAGCAGTGAACTAGCGGGTTCCTACGAGCAGTACTTC. Translated: CASSELAGSYEQYF.